This entry is about one T cell receptor beta chain. Sequencing was performed with immunoSEQ multiplex PCR; in TCRdb, only in-frame clones are kept and a portion is missing. Among around 1,900,000 clones listed, over 85% were seen once. The CDR3 covers 16 residues. The germline CDR1 and CDR2 sequences are SNHLY and FYNNEI. After removal of 10 bases from V and 7 bases from J, the junction contained 19 bases not matched to a gene. The naive CD8 fraction comprised CD45RO-negative cells positively selected for CCR7 and excluded terminally differentiated effector memory CD45RA+ cells. This sample was taken from a study of shared clonotypes between healthy human individuals.

Input material: naive CD8+ T cells from PBMCs. The TCR was taken from a man younger than 35 in good health. Some clones in this sample may be carry-over from other donors' samples. J is TRBJ2-1 and V is TRBV2, with 7 bases identical to TRBD2. CDR3 nucleotide sequence: TGTGCCACCTTGGGGGGGTCCGAGGGTCTTGGTAATGAGCAGTTCTTC. Protein sequence: CATLGGSEGLGNEQFF.